The sequence of this TCR beta chain was determined in a study of blood T cell repertoires in COVID-19. TCRdb keeps only in-frame clones here, not all; method: immunoSEQ multiplex PCR. The sample gives a few hundred thousand clones, 85% to 90% of which show up once; approximately 2.3% is in the top ten. The V end lost 3 bases, the J end lost 5 bases, and 9 bases lay between the germline ends. Per germline, CDR1 SGDLS and CDR2 YYNGEE. The CDR3 is 13 amino acids. The chain uses TRBV9 and TRBJ1-5; D unclear. The receptor was isolated from a woman aged 60-70 years with COVID-19, enrolled during active disease. Source material: peripheral blood. CDR3 sequence (DNA): TGTGCCAGCAGCGCGGCAGGCGATCAGCCCCAGCATTTT. Translation: CASSAAGDQPQHF.